These T cell receptor beta chains were read from a single sample in a study of blood T cell repertoires in COVID-19. Sequenced by immunoSEQ multiplex PCR; TCRdb stores in-frame clones only, minus some. The data show 270,000 or so clones, around nine tenths seen once. Sequenced: peripheral blood. The receptors were gathered from a woman in her twenties or thirties with COVID-19, enrolled during active disease. CDR3s include the opening cysteine and the closing phenylalanine or tryptophan. D genes are given only for firm matches. Rows may omit the clone size; those that give it use once, few, many or a size class.

j_gene,v_gene,len,d_gene,abundance,CDR3nt,CDR3aa
TRBJ2-1,TRBV27,11,-,-,TGTGCCAGCAGTTCAACAGGGCGGCAGTTCTTC,CASSSTGRQFF
TRBJ2-7,TRBV29-1,12,TRBD1,-,TGCAGCGTTGAAGGGGACAGCTACGAGCAGTACTTC,CSVEGDSYEQYF
TRBJ1-2,TRBV6-1,14,TRBD1,-,TGTGCCAGCAGTGAAGCAGCACAGGGGTATGGCTACACCTTC,CASSEAAQGYGYTF
TRBJ2-7,TRBV5-1,14,-,-,TGCGCCAGCAGCTTGGCTCAGGGCGGCTCCGAGCAGTACTTC,CASSLAQGGSEQYF
TRBJ2-3,TRBV19,14,-,once,TGTGCCAGTAGTGGGGGCCGCACGACAGATACGCAGTATTTT,CASSGGRTTDTQYF
TRBJ2-1,TRBV6-5,15,TRBD1,-,TGTGCCAGCAGCATAGGACAGGGTCCCTACAATGAGCAGTTCTTC,CASSIGQGPYNEQFF
TRBJ2-7,TRBV7-4,15,-,once,TGTGCCAGCAGCTTAGGGGTTGTACGAGGGTACGAGCAGTACTTC,CASSLGVVRGYEQYF
TRBJ2-7,TRBV7-9,12,-,-,TGTGCCAGCAGCTTAGACTTCGACGAGCAGTACTTC,CASSLDFDEQYF
TRBJ1-4,TRBV7-9,15,-,-,TGTGCCAGCGGGCGAGCGGGGCTATATAATGAAAAACTGTTTTTT,CASGRAGLYNEKLFF
TRBJ1-1,TRBV2,14,-,-,TGTGCCAGCAGCGTACAGGGCTTAGACACTGAAGCTTTCTTT,CASSVQGLDTEAFF
TRBJ2-1,TRBV7-8,10,-,-,TGTGCCAGCCGGGACAATGAGCAGTTCTTC,CASRDNEQFF
TRBJ2-3,TRBV5-1,15,TRBD2,-,TGCGCCAGCAGCCTAGCGGGGCGAAGCACAGATACGCAGTATTTT,CASSLAGRSTDTQYF
TRBJ1-5,TRBV18,16,-,-,TGTGCCAGCTCACCGTCGGCAGGCTATAGCAATCAGCCCCAGCATTTT,CASSPSAGYSNQPQHF
TRBJ2-3,TRBV2,16,TRBD1,once,TGTGCCAGCAGAGAACATCGGGACAGGGCAACAGATACGCAGTATTTT,CASREHRDRATDTQYF
TRBJ2-5,TRBV19,15,TRBD2,-,TGTGCCAGTTCCTGGGGGACTAGCGGACAAGAGACCCAGTACTTC,CASSWGTSGQETQYF
TRBJ2-1,TRBV11-2,16,TRBD1,-,TGTGCCAGCAGCTCATCCGGGACAGGGGCCTACAATGAGCAGTTCTTC,CASSSSGTGAYNEQFF
TRBJ1-3,TRBV6-2/TRBV6-3,18,TRBD1,-,TGTGCCAGCAGTTACCCGGCGGACAGGGGTTGGGCGAGAAACACCATATATTTT,CASSYPADRGWARNTIYF
TRBJ2-1,TRBV9,14,-,-,TGTGCCAGCAGCGTAGCTGGGGCACACAATGAGCAGTTCTTC,CASSVAGAHNEQFF
TRBJ2-2,TRBV7-7,16,TRBD2,-,TGTGCCAGCAGCTTAACTAGCGGGGGGCGAACCGGGGAGCTGTTTTTT,CASSLTSGGRTGELFF
TRBJ2-3,TRBV9,14,-,-,TGTGCCAGCAGCGTTTTGGAGTTCACAGATACGCAGTATTTT,CASSVLEFTDTQYF
TRBJ1-5,TRBV19,14,-,-,TGTGCCAGTATAGAACGGGGTTCGGGGCAGCCCCAGCATTTT,CASIERGSGQPQHF
TRBJ2-2,TRBV2,16,TRBD2,-,TGTGCCAGCAGGGGACTAGCGGGTACGAACACCGGGGAGCTGTTTTTT,CASRGLAGTNTGELFF
TRBJ2-7,TRBV2,13,TRBD1,few,TGTGCCAGCAGTGCGGGACAGGCCTACGAGCAGTACTTC,CASSAGQAYEQYF
TRBJ1-5,TRBV5-1,14,-,-,TGCGCCAGCAGCTTGTTACCAGGGAATCAGCCCCAGCATTTT,CASSLLPGNQPQHF
TRBJ2-2,TRBV12-5,16,-,-,TGTGCTAGTGGTTTGTTTCAGGCCAGCCCATCCGGGGAGCTGTTTTTT,CASGLFQASPSGELFF
TRBJ2-6,TRBV27,19,TRBD1,-,TGTGCCAGCAGGCTGAAGGGGACAGGTGCCTTCTCTGGGGCCAACGTCCTGACTTTC,CASRLKGTGAFSGANVLTF
TRBJ2-7,TRBV6-5,14,TRBD1,-,TGTGCCAGCAGTTATGGGACAGGAGATTACGAGCAGTACTTC,CASSYGTGDYEQYF
TRBJ1-6,TRBV6-5,12,-,-,TGTGCCAGCACAGATAGTGGGGGCCCCCTCCACTTT,CASTDSGGPLHF
TRBJ2-5,TRBV12-3/TRBV12-4,12,-,-,TGTGCCAGCAGCCTTAGTGTCGTTACCCAGTACTTC,CASSLSVVTQYF
TRBJ1-5,TRBV28,16,-,-,TGTGCCAGCAGTTTAAGGGCAGGGCTTACCCATCAGCCCCAGCATTTT,CASSLRAGLTHQPQHF
TRBJ1-2,TRBV27,13,-,-,TGTGCCAGCAGTTTGAGCGGGAGATATGGCTACACCTTC,CASSLSGRYGYTF
TRBJ2-5,TRBV2,11,TRBD2,-,TGTGCCAGCGCGGGAGGGGAGACCCAGTACTTC,CASAGGETQYF
TRBJ1-2,TRBV6-6,13,-,once,TGTGCCAGCAGTAACCGGGTAAACTATGGCTACACCTTC,CASSNRVNYGYTF
TRBJ1-1,TRBV28,14,TRBD1,-,TGTGCCAGCAGGATACTTCGACCGACAGGGGGCTGGTTCTTT,CASRILRPTGGWFF
TRBJ2-1,TRBV28,11,-,-,TGTGCCAGCAGTCCCCGGGACAAGCAGTTCTTC,CASSPRDKQFF
TRBJ1-1,TRBV24-1,14,-,-,TGTGCCACCAGTGATTGGGGGGAGAACACTGAAGCTTTCTTT,CATSDWGENTEAFF
TRBJ2-7,TRBV11-2,15,TRBD2,-,TGTGCCAGCAGCGATCAGACTAGCGGGGCCTACGAGCAGTACTTC,CASSDQTSGAYEQYF
TRBJ1-4,TRBV7-8,15,-,-,TGTGCCAGCAGCTTAGGAGGGCGAACTAATGAAAAACTGTTTTTT,CASSLGGRTNEKLFF
TRBJ1-1,TRBV10-2,13,TRBD1,once,TGCGCCAGCGGGGACAGGGGAAAGACTGAAGCTTTCTTT,CASGDRGKTEAFF
TRBJ1-2,TRBV12-3/TRBV12-4,12,TRBD1,-,TGTGCCAGCGCTGACAGGGAGCCAGGCTACACCTTC,CASADREPGYTF
TRBJ1-1,TRBV19,14,TRBD1,-,TGTGCCACCGCAAGCACAGGGGCTTGGGAATCAGCTTTCTTT,CATASTGAWESAFF
TRBJ2-7,TRBV19,18,TRBD1,-,TGTGCCAGTAGTATCTCGTACACCGATTCCGGGACAGGTTACGAGCAGTACTTC,CASSISYTDSGTGYEQYF
TRBJ1-1,TRBV7-8,14,-,-,TGTGCCAGCAGCTTAGCTGCAGGTCAGGCTGAAGCTTTCTTT,CASSLAAGQAEAFF
TRBJ2-7,TRBV21-1,19,-,few,TGTGCCAGCAGCAAAGTCCTCGGCGGGACAGGGGGCAAAAACTACGAGCAGTACTTC,CASSKVLGGTGGKNYEQYF
TRBJ2-3,TRBV6-6,15,-,-,TGTGCCAGCAGTTACGGGGAGGGGGTGACAGATACGCAGTATTTT,CASSYGEGVTDTQYF
TRBJ2-3,TRBV7-9,17,-,-,TGTGCCAGCAGCTTTTATAGGGGACTCGAGAATTCAGATACGCAGTATTTT,CASSFYRGLENSDTQYF
TRBJ1-6,TRBV29-1,17,-,-,TGCAGCGTTGATGGCACGGGGTCGGGCAAGTATAATTCACCCCTCCACTTT,CSVDGTGSGKYNSPLHF
TRBJ1-1,TRBV5-5,13,-,-,TGTGCCAGCAGCCGACAGGTTGGCACTGAAGCTTTCTTT,CASSRQVGTEAFF
TRBJ2-7,TRBV12-3/TRBV12-4,12,-,-,TGTGCCAGCAGCACAGGGTCCTACGAGCAGTACTTC,CASSTGSYEQYF
TRBJ2-5,TRBV3-1/TRBV3-2,15,-,many,TGTGCCAGCAGCCAAGGCTCCGGACCTCAAGGGGCCCAGTACTTC,CASSQGSGPQGAQYF
TRBJ2-4,TRBV2,17,TRBD1,-,TGTGCCAGCACCCATACAGGGGGCGCGAGGGCCAAAAACATTCAGTACTTC,CASTHTGGARAKNIQYF
TRBJ1-5,TRBV6-5,15,-,-,TGTGCCAGCAGCCCGGGACACCCTAGCAATCAGCCCCAGCATTTT,CASSPGHPSNQPQHF
TRBJ2-7,TRBV4-2,16,TRBD2,-,TGTGCCAGCAGCCAAGATCAGGGGCGGGGGGCGTTTGAGCAGTACTTC,CASSQDQGRGAFEQYF